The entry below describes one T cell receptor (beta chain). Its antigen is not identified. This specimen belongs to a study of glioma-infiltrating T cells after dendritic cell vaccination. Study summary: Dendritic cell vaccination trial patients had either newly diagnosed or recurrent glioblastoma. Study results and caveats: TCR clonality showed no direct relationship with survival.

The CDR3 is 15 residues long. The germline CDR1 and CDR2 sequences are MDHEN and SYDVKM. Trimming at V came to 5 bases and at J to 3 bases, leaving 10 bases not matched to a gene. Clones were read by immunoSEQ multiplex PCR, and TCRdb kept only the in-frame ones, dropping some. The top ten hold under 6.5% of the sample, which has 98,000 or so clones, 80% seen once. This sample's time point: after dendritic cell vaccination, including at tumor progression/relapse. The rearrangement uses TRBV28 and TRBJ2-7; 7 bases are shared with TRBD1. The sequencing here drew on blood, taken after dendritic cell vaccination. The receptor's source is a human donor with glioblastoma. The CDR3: CASSLPKGAHYEQYF. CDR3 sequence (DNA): TGTGCCAGCAGTCTACCGAAGGGGGCCCACTACGAGCAGTACTTC.